This T cell receptor beta chain was captured in a study of shared clonotypes between healthy human individuals. Study information: Three plates each covered CD4 naive and memory; CD8 naive two, CD8 memory one.

This CDR3 contains 13 residues. The germline V gene has CDR1 LNHDA and CDR2 SQIVND (reference sequence). The ends were cut back, 5 bases at V and 4 bases at J, with 12 bases in the middle. Clones were read by immunoSEQ multiplex PCR, and TCRdb kept only the in-frame ones, dropping some. The profile shows millions of clones, more than 80% of them singletons. Material for sequencing was naive CD4+ T cells sorted from blood. The subset is: CD45RA+ positively selected. The sequence came from a man between 18 and 29 years old in good health. V gene TRBV19 combines with J gene TRBJ2-7; D may be TRBD1 (5 bases). The CDR3 spells CASSLQEGYEQYF. The CDR3 bases are TGTGCCAGTAGTTTACAGGAAGGATACGAGCAGTACTTC.